This T cell receptor beta chain appears in the sequencing data of a study of blood T cell repertoires in COVID-19. Whole-study context: COVID-19 samples collected from the United States, Italy and Spain covered acute and convalescent phases.

Generated by immunoSEQ multiplex PCR, the TCRdb table keeps only in-frame clones and is missing some. This sample yields a few hundred thousand clones, of which around nine tenths are seen a single time; about 1.7% belongs to the top ten. In terms of age and location, participants ranged from roughly 18 to 90 years and lived in under 30 US areas. This CDR3 region has 14 residues. Deletions cut 5 bases from V and 3 bases from J, with 14 bases between. Germline CDR1 reads MNHEY; CDR2 reads SVGEGT. Sequenced input: PBMCs or T cells enriched from blood (not recorded which). This rearrangement joins TRBV6-2 or TRBV6-3 to TRBJ2-7; D is unresolved. The receptor's source is a woman aged 30 to 39 who had recovered from COVID-19. For the CDR3, the DNA is TGTGCCAGCAGTCCAGGCGAGATTCTCTACGAGCAGTACTTC. This gives the protein CASSPGEILYEQYF.